This entry is about one T cell receptor (beta chain). Its target is not known. This sample is part of a study of identifying expanded T cells in peripheral blood. Study-level points and caveats: Differentially abundant clones: 0.95 to 1.5 between replicates, about 16 at approximately two weeks, 19 to 20 at four. Clone count variance between approximately 2-week samples rose with total template count.

Method: immunoSEQ multiplex PCR; TCRdb's copy keeps in-frame clones and lacks some. The sample records some 81,000 clones, 84% being singletons. The V gene's germline CDR1 is MNHEY and CDR2 SMNVEV (reference sequence). Trimming cost V 7 bases and J 6 bases; bases outside gene matches: 9. The CDR3 is 14 amino acids. The J gene is TRBJ2-7, the V gene TRBV27; 10 bases are a match to TRBD2. This TCR derives from a person between 18 and 75 years old in good health. Sequencing input: blood. CDR3 amino acids: CASTLTSGRGEQYF. As DNA, the CDR3 is TGTGCCAGCACCTTGACTAGCGGGCGGGGCGAGCAGTACTTC.